The T cell receptor beta chain under discussion was sequenced for a study of CD4 T cells in relation to SARS-CoV-2 and coronaviruses. The wider study: Negative control cultures got HIV-1 Nef peptides or no peptide. Findings of the study overall: Roughly 65% of donors had memory CD4+ clonotypes crossrecognizing SARS-CoV-2 and common cold coronavirus spike.

V shed 5 bases and J shed 2 bases, with 6 bases lying between them. The CDR3 is made up of 12 amino acids. Concerning this clone itself: Its specificity is unknown. Distinct nucleotide sequences in the sample also encode this CDR3.

CD4+ T cells from unexposed donors were obtained before the COVID-19 pandemic (2011-2018). The cells were cultured for 10 days before CD4+ T cells were isolated. As cell numbers allowed, unexposed-donor CD4+ T cells faced SARS-CoV-2 S/N and four cold-coronavirus spikes. Assay used: immunoSEQ multiplex PCR; TCRdb lists only in-frame clones, some missing. The sample shows about 19,000 clones, approximately 77% of them seen only once. Material for sequencing was CD4+ T cells from PBMCs, cultured in vitro. V usage is TRBV12-3 or TRBV12-4 and J usage is TRBJ1-1; no reliable D call. The TCR was taken from a human donor in good health. CDR3 coding DNA: TGTGCCAGCAGTCCACTAAACACTGAAGCTTTCTTT. Translation: CASSPLNTEAFF.